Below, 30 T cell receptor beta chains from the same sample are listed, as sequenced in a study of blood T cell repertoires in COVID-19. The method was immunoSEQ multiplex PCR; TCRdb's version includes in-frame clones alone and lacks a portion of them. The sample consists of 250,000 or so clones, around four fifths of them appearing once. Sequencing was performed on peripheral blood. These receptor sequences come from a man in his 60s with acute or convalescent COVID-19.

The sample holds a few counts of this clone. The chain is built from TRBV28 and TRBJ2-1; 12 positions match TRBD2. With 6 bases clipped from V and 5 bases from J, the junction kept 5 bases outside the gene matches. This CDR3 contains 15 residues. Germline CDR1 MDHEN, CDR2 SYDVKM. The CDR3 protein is CASRTLAGGNNEQFF. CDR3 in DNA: TGTGCCAGCAGGACCCTAGCGGGAGGGAACAATGAGCAGTTCTTC.

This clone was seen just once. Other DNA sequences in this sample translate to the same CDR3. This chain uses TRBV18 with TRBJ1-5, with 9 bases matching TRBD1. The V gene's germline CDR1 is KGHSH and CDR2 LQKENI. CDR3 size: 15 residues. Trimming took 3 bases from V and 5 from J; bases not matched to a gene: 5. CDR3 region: CASSPGTGRDQPQHF. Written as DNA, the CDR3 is TGTGCCAGCTCACCGGGGACAGGGAGGGATCAGCCCCAGCATTTT.

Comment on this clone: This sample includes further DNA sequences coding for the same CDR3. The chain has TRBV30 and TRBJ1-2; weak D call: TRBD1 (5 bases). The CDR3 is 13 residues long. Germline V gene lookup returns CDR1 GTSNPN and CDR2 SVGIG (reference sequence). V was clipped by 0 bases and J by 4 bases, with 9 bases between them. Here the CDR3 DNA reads TGTGCCTGGAGTGTTCAGGGCACCTATGGCTACACCTTC. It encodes CAWSVQGTYGYTF.

DNA for the CDR3: TGTGCCAGCTCCGGGACAGGTCAGTACAATGAGCAGTTCTTC. Translating it yields CASSGTGQYNEQFF. V and J are TRBV6-5 and TRBJ2-1, with 8 nucleotides matching TRBD1. Germline V gene data show CDR1 as MNHEY and CDR2 as SVGAGI. V trimming: 8 bases; J trimming: 4 bases; junction bases outside the gene matches: 7. This CDR3 spans 14 amino acids.

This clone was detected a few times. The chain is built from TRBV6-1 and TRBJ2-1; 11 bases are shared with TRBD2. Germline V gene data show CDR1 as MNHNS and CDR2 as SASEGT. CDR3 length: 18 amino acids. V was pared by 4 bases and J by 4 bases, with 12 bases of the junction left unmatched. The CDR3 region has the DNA TGTGCCAGCAGTGTCCTCCTGGCCGGGACTAGCGGTTACAATGAGCAGTTCTTC. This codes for CASSVLLAGTSGYNEQFF.

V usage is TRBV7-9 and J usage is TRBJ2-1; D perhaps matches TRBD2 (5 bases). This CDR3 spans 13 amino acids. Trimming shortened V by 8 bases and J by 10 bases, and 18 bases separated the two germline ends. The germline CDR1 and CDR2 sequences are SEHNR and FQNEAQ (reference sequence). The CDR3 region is CASLAGNQGEQFF. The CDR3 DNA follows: TGTGCCAGCTTGGCCGGGAACCAAGGAGAGCAGTTCTTC.

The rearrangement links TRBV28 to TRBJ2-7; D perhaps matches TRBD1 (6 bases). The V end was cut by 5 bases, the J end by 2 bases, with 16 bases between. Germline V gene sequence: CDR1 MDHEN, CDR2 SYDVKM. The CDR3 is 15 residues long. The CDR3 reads CASSKAGESAYEQYF. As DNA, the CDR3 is TGTGCCAGCAGTAAGGCAGGGGAGTCGGCCTACGAGCAGTACTTC.

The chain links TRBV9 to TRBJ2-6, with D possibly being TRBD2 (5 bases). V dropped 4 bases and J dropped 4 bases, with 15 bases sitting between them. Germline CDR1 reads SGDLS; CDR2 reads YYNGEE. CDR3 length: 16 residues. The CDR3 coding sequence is TGTGCCAGCAGCAAAGGCAGAGGGTCCGGGGCCAACGTCCTGACTTTC. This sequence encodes CASSKGRGSGANVLTF.

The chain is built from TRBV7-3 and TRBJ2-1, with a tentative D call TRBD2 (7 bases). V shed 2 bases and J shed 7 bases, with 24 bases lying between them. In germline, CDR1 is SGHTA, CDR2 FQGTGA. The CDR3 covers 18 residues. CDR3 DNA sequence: TGTGCCAGCAGCTTAGAGTCGCGGGGGCGGGGATCGTGGAATGAGCAGTTCTTC. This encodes CASSLESRGRGSWNEQFF.

The CDR3 loop is CASSKRLGAGTDTQYF. CDR3 in DNA: TGTGCCAGTAGTAAGCGGCTGGGGGCCGGGACAGATACGCAGTATTTT. V usage is TRBV19 and J usage is TRBJ2-3; possible D gene TRBD1, 6 bases. From germline, CDR1 is LNHDA and CDR2 SQIVND (reference sequence). The CDR3 is 16 amino acids. Between the trimmed V and J ends, which lost 4 bases and 3 bases, there was a span of 17 bases.

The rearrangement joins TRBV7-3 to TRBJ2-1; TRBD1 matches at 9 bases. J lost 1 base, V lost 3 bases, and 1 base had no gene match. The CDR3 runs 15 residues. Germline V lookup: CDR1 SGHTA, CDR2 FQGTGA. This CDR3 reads CASSLGTGSYNEQFF. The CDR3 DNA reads TGTGCCAGCAGCTTGGGGACAGGGTCCTACAATGAGCAGTTCTTC.

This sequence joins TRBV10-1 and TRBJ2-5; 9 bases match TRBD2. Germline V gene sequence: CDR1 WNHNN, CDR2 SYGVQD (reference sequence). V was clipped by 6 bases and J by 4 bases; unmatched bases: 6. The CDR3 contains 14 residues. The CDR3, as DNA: TGCGCCAGCAGCGCGGGGGGGCCTGGAGAGACCCAGTACTTC. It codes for CASSAGGPGETQYF.

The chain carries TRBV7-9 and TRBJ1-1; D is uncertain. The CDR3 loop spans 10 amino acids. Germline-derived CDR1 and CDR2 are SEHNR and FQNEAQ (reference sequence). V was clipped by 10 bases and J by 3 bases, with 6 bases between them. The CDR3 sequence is CATFYTEAFF. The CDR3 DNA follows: TGTGCCACTTTCTACACTGAAGCTTTCTTT.

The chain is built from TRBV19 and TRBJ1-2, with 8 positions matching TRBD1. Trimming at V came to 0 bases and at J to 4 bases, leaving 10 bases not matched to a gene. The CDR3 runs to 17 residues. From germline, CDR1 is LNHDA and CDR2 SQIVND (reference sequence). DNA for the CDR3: TGTGCCAGTAGTATAGACCGGACAGGGATTATGGGCTATGGCTACACCTTC. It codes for CASSIDRTGIMGYGYTF.

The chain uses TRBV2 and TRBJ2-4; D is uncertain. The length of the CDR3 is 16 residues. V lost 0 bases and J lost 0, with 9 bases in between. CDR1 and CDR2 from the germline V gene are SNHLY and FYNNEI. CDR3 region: CASSEAGSLAKNIQYF. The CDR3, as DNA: TGTGCCAGCAGTGAAGCGGGCAGCCTAGCCAAAAACATTCAGTACTTC.

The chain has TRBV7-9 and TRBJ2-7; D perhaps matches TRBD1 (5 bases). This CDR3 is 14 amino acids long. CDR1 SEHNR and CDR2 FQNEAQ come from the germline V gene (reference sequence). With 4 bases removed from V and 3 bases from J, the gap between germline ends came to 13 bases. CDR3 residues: CASSSQGQVYEQYF. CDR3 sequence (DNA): TGTGCCAGCAGCTCCCAAGGACAAGTCTACGAGCAGTACTTC.

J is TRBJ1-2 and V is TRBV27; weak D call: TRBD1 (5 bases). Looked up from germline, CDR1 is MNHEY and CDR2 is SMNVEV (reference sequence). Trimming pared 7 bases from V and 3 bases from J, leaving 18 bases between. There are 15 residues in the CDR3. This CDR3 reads CASTPVWRGDYGYTF. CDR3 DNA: TGTGCCAGCACTCCCGTATGGAGGGGCGACTATGGCTACACCTTC.

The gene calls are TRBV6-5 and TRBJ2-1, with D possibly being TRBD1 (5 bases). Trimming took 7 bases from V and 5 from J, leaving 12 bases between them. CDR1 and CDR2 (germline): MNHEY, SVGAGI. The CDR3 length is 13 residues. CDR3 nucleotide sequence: TGTGCCAGCAAGGACATCAACAACAATGAGCAGTTCTTC. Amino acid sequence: CASKDINNNEQFF.

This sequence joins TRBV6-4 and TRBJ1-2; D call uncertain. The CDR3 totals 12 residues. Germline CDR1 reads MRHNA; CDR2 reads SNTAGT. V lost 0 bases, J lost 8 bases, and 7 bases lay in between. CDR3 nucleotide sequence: TGTGCCAGCAGTGACTCTGGGAGAGGCTACACCTTC. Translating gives CASSDSGRGYTF.

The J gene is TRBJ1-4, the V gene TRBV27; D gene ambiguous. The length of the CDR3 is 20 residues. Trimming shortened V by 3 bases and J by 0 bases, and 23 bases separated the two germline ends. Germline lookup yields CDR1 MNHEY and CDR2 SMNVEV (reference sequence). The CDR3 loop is CASSLNSEGPNSPTNEKLFF. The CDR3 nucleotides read TGTGCCAGCAGTTTGAATTCGGAGGGCCCAAACAGTCCAACTAATGAAAAACTGTTTTTT.

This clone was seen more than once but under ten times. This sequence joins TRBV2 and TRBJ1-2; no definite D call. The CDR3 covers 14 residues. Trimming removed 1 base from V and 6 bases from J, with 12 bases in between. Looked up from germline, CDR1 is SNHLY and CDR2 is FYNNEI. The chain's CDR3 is CASSEVGRMDGYTF. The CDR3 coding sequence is TGTGCCAGCAGTGAAGTGGGGAGAATGGATGGCTACACCTTC.

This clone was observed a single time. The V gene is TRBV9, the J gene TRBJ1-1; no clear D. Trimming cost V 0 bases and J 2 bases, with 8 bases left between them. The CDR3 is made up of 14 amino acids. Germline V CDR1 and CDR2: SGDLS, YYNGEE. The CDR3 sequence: CASSVVYSNTEAFF. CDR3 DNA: TGTGCCAGCAGCGTAGTGTACAGCAACACTGAAGCTTTCTTT.

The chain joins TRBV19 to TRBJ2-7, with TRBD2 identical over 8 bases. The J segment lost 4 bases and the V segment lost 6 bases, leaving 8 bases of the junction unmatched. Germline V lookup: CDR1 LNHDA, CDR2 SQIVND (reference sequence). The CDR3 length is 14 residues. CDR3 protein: CASSLGLEEYEQYF. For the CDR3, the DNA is TGTGCCAGTAGCTTGGGACTAGAAGAATACGAGCAGTACTTC.

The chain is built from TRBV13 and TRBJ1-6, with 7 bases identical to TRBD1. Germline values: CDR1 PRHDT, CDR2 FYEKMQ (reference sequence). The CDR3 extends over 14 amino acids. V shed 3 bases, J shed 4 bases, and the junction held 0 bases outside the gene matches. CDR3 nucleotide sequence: TGTGCCAGCAGCTTCAGGGGGTATAATTCACCCCTCCACTTT. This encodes CASSFRGYNSPLHF.

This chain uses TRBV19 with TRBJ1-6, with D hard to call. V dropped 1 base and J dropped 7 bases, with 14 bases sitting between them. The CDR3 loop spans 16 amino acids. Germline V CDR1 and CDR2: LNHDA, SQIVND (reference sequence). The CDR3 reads CASSIGGQLRNSPLHF. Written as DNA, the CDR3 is TGTGCCAGTAGTATAGGCGGGCAGTTACGCAATTCACCCCTCCACTTT.

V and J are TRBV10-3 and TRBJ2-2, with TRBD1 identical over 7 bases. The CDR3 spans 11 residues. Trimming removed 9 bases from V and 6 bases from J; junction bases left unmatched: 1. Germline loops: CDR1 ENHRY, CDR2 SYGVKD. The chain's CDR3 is CAITGAGELFF. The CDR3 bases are TGTGCCATAACAGGGGCCGGGGAGCTGTTTTTT.

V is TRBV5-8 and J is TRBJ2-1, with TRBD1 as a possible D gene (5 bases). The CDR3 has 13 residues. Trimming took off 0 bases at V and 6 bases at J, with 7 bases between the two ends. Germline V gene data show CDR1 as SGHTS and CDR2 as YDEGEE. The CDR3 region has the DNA TGTGCCAGCAGCTTGGGTAGGGGCAATGAGCAGTTCTTC. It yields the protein CASSLGRGNEQFF.

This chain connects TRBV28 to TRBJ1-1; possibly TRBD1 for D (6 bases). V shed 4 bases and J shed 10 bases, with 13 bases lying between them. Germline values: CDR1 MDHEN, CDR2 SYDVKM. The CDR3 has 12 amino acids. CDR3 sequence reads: CASSSLPGAAFF. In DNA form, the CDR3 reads TGTGCCAGCAGTTCACTCCCAGGGGCAGCTTTCTTT. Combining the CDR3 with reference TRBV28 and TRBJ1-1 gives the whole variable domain DVKVTQSSRYLVKRTGEKVFLECVQDMDHENMFWYRQDPGLGLRLIYFSYDVKMKEKGDIPEGYSVSREKKERFSLILESASTNQTSMYLCASSSLPGAAFFGQGTRLTVV.

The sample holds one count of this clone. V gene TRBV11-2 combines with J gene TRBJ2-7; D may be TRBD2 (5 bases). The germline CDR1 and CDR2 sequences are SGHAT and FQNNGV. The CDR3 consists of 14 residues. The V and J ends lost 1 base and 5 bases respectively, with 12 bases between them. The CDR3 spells CASSLVARANEQYF. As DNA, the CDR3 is TGTGCCAGCAGCTTAGTTGCGCGGGCCAACGAGCAGTACTTC.

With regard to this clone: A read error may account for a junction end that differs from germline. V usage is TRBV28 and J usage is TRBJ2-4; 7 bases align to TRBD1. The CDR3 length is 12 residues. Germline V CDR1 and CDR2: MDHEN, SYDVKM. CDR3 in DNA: TGTGCCAGCAGTGTGGGACAGCAAACGTCTTTCTTC. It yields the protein CASSVGQQTSFF. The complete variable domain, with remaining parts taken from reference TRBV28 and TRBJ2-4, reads DVKVTQSSRYLVKRTGEKVFLECVQDMDHENMFWYRQDPGLGLRLIYFSYDVKMKEKGDIPEGYSVSREKKERFSLILESASTNQTSMYLCASSVGQQTSFFGAGTRLSVL.